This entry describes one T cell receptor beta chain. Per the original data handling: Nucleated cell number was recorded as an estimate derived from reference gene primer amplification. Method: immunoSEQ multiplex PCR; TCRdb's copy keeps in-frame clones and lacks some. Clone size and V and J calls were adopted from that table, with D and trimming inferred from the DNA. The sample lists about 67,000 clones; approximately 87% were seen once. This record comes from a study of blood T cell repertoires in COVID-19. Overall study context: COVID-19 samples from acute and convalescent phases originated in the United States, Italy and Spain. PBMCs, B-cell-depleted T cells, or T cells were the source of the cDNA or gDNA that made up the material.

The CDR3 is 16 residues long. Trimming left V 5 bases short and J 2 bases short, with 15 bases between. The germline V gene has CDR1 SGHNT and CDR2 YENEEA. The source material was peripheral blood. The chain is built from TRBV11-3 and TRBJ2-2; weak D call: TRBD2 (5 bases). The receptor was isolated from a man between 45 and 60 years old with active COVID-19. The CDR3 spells CASSIGLTLNTGELFF. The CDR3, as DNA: TGTGCCAGCAGCATCGGACTGACTTTAAACACCGGGGAGCTGTTTTTT.